The 28 T cell receptor beta chains below all came from one sample that was sequenced in a study of blood T cell repertoires in COVID-19. Assay: immunoSEQ multiplex PCR; the TCRdb copy retains only in-frame clones and omits some. This sample has about 210,000 clones, with 75% to 90% found just once. Input material: PBMCs or T cells enriched from blood (not recorded which). The receptors stem from a woman in her 30s who had been exposed to COVID-19.

The table lists this clone with a few counts. This chain connects TRBV21-1 to TRBJ2-5; the table calls TRBD1, which could not be checked here. TRBV21-1 is a pseudogene locus. CDR3 length: 17 amino acids. The CDR3 region is CASILRSGTAKEETQYF. The CDR3 region has the DNA TGTGCCAGCATCCTGAGATCCGGGACAGCGAAGGAAGAGACCCAGTACTTC.

The chain has TRBV25-1 and TRBJ2-2; TRBD2 might be the D (6 bases). This CDR3 has 15 residues. Trimming left V 2 bases short and J 5 bases short, with 12 bases between. Germline V lookup: CDR1 MGHDK, CDR2 SYGVNS. CDR3 region: CASSEPGRRTGELFF. The CDR3 DNA sequence: TGTGCCAGCAGTGAACCGGGGAGGAGGACCGGGGAGCTGTTTTTT.

The rearrangement links TRBV6-1 to TRBJ2-3; D ambiguous. Looked up from germline, CDR1 is MNHNS and CDR2 is SASEGT. The V gene lost 0 bases and the J gene lost 9 bases, with 10 bases spanning the gap. The CDR3 loop spans 13 amino acids. The CDR3 bases are TGTGCCAGCAGTGAAGCGCTTAGAGGCACGCAGTATTTT. It specifies CASSEALRGTQYF.

The rearrangement links TRBV12-3 or TRBV12-4 to TRBJ2-4; D might be TRBD1 (6 bases). V shed 6 bases and J shed 8 bases, with 14 bases lying between them. This CDR3 region has 13 residues. As DNA, the CDR3 is TGTGCCAGCAGGCGGCAGGGGCAGGACATTCAGTACTTC. Its protein is CASRRQGQDIQYF.

The chain links TRBV6-5 to TRBJ2-7; TRBD1 matches 10 bases. The CDR3 consists of 15 residues. The ends lost 6 bases at V and 6 bases at J; junction bases unmatched: 11. Germline lookup yields CDR1 MNHEY and CDR2 SVGAGI. The CDR3 DNA reads TGTGCCAGCAGCAAACCGGGACAGGGGCATCCCGAGCAGTACTTC. It encodes CASSKPGQGHPEQYF.

This clone is a singleton in its sample. The rearrangement joins TRBV9 to TRBJ1-2; perhaps TRBD1 as D (6 bases). Looked up from germline, CDR1 is SGDLS and CDR2 is YYNGEE. V gave up 3 bases and J gave up 8 bases, with 11 bases separating them. The CDR3 consists of 12 residues. The CDR3 nucleotides read TGTGCCAGCAGCGACAGGGTCGGCGGCTACACCTTC. It is translated as CASSDRVGGYTF.

The chain recombines TRBV6-1 with TRBJ2-7, with 11 bases identical to TRBD2. Germline V gene lookup returns CDR1 MNHNS and CDR2 SASEGT. The CDR3 loop spans 15 amino acids. After removal of 3 bases from V and 0 bases from J, the junction contained 1 base not matched to a gene. The CDR3 here is CASSDSGGASYEQYF. In nucleotides, the CDR3 is TGTGCCAGCAGTGATAGCGGGGGGGCCTCCTACGAGCAGTACTTC.

This chain links TRBV5-4 with TRBJ2-7; TRBD2 agrees at 9 bases. CDR3 length: 15 amino acids. Per germline, CDR1 SGHNT and CDR2 YYREEE (reference sequence). V shed 4 bases and J 2 bases; nucleotides not matched to a gene: 7. The CDR3 loop reads CASSGSSGETYEQYF. CDR3 DNA sequence: TGTGCCAGCAGCGGGTCTAGCGGGGAGACCTACGAGCAGTACTTC.

This chain uses TRBV27 with TRBJ1-1; maybe TRBD1 (6 bases). The germline V and J ends were trimmed by 6 bases and 3 bases, with 23 bases remaining between them. Germline lookup yields CDR1 MNHEY and CDR2 SMNVEV (reference sequence). CDR3 size: 17 residues. The CDR3 protein is CASSQIGGRGRDTEAFF. CDR3 DNA: TGTGCCAGCAGCCAAATAGGGGGAAGGGGTAGGGACACTGAAGCTTTCTTT.

The rearrangement links TRBV4-1 to TRBJ2-7; D is possibly TRBD2 (6 bases). The CDR3 has 15 residues. Germline V gene data show CDR1 as MGHRA and CDR2 as YSYEKL. Trimming cost V 0 bases and J 4 bases, with 13 bases left between them. The CDR3 spells CASSQEEGIGYEQYF. The DNA for the CDR3 is TGCGCCAGCAGCCAAGAGGAGGGGATAGGATACGAGCAGTACTTC.

The V call is TRBV5-8, the J call TRBJ1-5, with D possibly TRBD1 on 5 matching bases. V gave up 0 bases and J gave up 0 bases, with 7 bases separating them. CDR1 and CDR2 (germline): SGHTS, YDEGEE. CDR3 length equals 15 residues. CDR3 sequence (DNA): TGTGCCAGCAGCTTGGGGACAACTAGCAATCAGCCCCAGCATTTT. This gives the protein CASSLGTTSNQPQHF.

The rearrangement joins TRBV10-2 to TRBJ2-3, with TRBD2 matching over 7 bases. With 8 bases clipped from V and 3 bases from J, the junction kept 14 bases outside the gene matches. The CDR3 covers 16 residues. Germline lookup yields CDR1 WSHSY and CDR2 SAAADI. This CDR3 reads CASHPPPGGETDTQYF. CDR3 bases: TGCGCCAGCCACCCCCCGCCGGGGGGAGAAACAGATACGCAGTATTTT.

The chain joins TRBV20-1 to TRBJ1-6; perhaps TRBD1 as D (6 bases). The germline V and J ends were trimmed by 7 bases and 7 bases, with 20 bases remaining between them. This CDR3 comprises 15 residues. Germline V lookup: CDR1 DFQATT, CDR2 SNEGSKA (reference sequence). CDR3 nucleotide sequence: TGCAGTGTTAGTCGGGGGGCGACGGGGAATTCACCCCTCCACTTT. It is translated as CSVSRGATGNSPLHF.

This chain links TRBV19 with TRBJ1-1, with a weak D call TRBD1 (5 bases). V gave up 2 bases and J gave up 1 base, with 8 bases separating them. The CDR3 length is 14 residues. Germline V lookup: CDR1 LNHDA, CDR2 SQIVND (reference sequence). Here the CDR3 reads CASSIWQGNTEAFF. DNA of the CDR3: TGTGCCAGTAGTATATGGCAGGGGAACACTGAAGCTTTCTTT.

For the CDR3, the DNA is TGTGCCAGCAGTGAGATTATCGGGGAGGGCTATGGCTACACCTTC. It specifies CASSEIIGEGYGYTF. V is TRBV6-1 and J is TRBJ1-2; no firm D call. V was clipped by 3 bases and J by 4 bases, with 15 bases between them. The CDR3 is made up of 15 amino acids. Germline V gene data show CDR1 as MNHNS and CDR2 as SASEGT.

V is TRBV2 and J is TRBJ2-3; 9 bases align to TRBD2. From germline, CDR1 is SNHLY and CDR2 FYNNEI. V dropped 10 bases and J dropped 2; count of bases not matched to a gene: 7. The CDR3 runs 14 residues. Written as DNA, the CDR3 is TGTGCCATAAGAGCGGGGGGCACCACAGATACGCAGTATTTT. This sequence encodes CAIRAGGTTDTQYF.

The chain carries TRBV12-5 and TRBJ2-1; possible D gene TRBD2, 5 bases. Trimming pared 0 bases from V and 7 bases from J, leaving 13 bases between. Germline V gene data show CDR1 as LGHNT and CDR2 as FRNRAP. CDR3 length equals 15 residues. The CDR3 region is CASGLVRLEVNEQFF. CDR3 nucleotide sequence: TGTGCTAGTGGTTTGGTACGTTTGGAGGTTAATGAGCAGTTCTTC.

The chain carries TRBV4-1 and TRBJ1-2; 9 bases are shared with TRBD1. Germline CDR1 and CDR2: MGHRA and YSYEKL. With 1 base clipped from V and 6 bases from J, the junction kept 9 bases outside the gene matches. This CDR3 spans 16 amino acids. The CDR3 coding sequence is TGCGCCAGCAGCCAAGGGGATCAACGGACAGGGGATGGCTACACCTTC. Protein sequence: CASSQGDQRTGDGYTF.

This clone appeared a single time. One end of the junction is discordant with germline, which a read error may explain. The genes are TRBV9 and TRBJ1-2; the match to TRBD1 covers 12 bases. This CDR3 has 15 amino acids. Per the germline V gene, CDR1 is SGDLS and CDR2 is YYNGEE. CDR3 DNA sequence: TGTGCCAGCAGGGTAGGGACAGGGGGCATCTATGGCTACACCTTC. Translating gives CASRVGTGGIYGYTF.

The rearrangement joins TRBV18 to TRBJ1-1, with 8 nucleotides matching TRBD1. The V and J ends lost 6 bases and 0 bases, in that order; junction bases with no gene match: 12. Germline V lookup: CDR1 KGHSH, CDR2 LQKENI. The CDR3 spans 17 residues. CDR3 DNA: TGTGCCAGCTCGGCCGGGACAGGACTCGGAATGAACACTGAAGCTTTCTTT. This codes for CASSAGTGLGMNTEAFF.

This sequence joins TRBV2 and TRBJ1-5; TRBD1 matches at 7 bases. The CDR3 is 15 residues long. Germline CDR1 is SNHLY and CDR2 is FYNNEI. Germline trimming cut 9 bases from V and 2 bases from J; bases unmatched to any gene: 10. This chain's CDR3 is CASQTGPIGNQPQHF. The CDR3, as DNA: TGTGCCAGTCAGACAGGGCCGATAGGCAATCAGCCCCAGCATTTT.

V and J are TRBV5-5 and TRBJ2-7; D perhaps matches TRBD1 (6 bases). Germline V gene data show CDR1 as SGHKS and CDR2 as YYEKEE (reference sequence). V shed 4 bases and J shed 0 bases, with 8 bases lying between them. The CDR3 is 13 residues long. Here the CDR3 reads CASSGDTSYEQYF. The CDR3 DNA sequence: TGTGCCAGCAGCGGGGACACCTCCTACGAGCAGTACTTC. Complete variable domain (other parts from reference TRBV5-5 and TRBJ2-7): DAGVTQSPTHLIKTRGQQVTLRCSPISGHKSVSWYQQVLGQGPQFIFQYYEKEERGRGNFPDRFSARQFPNYSSELNVNALLLGDSALYLCASSGDTSYEQYFGPGTRLTVT.

The rearrangement joins TRBV11-3 to TRBJ2-7; TRBD1 is a possible D gene (6 bases). This CDR3 is built from 14 residues. The V gene lost 1 base and the J gene lost 5 bases, with 12 bases spanning the gap. The V gene's germline CDR1 is SGHNT and CDR2 YENEEA. The CDR3 loop reads CASSLVYRVHEQYF. The DNA of the CDR3 is TGTGCCAGCAGCTTAGTTTACAGGGTACACGAGCAGTACTTC.

The chain has TRBV6-5 and TRBJ2-1, with D maybe TRBD2 (5 bases). The CDR3 sequence is 13 residues long. V lost 5 bases and J lost 5, with 10 bases in between. Germline V gives CDR1 MNHEY, CDR2 SVGAGI. In nucleotides, the CDR3 is TGTGCCAGCAGTCCTGGGAGCAACAATGAGCAGTTCTTC. This sequence encodes CASSPGSNNEQFF.

The chain uses TRBV3-1 (or the pseudogene TRBV3-2) and TRBJ1-3; TRBD1 aligns across 8 bases. V gave up 1 base and J gave up 4 bases; unmatched junction bases: 6. The CDR3 contains 16 residues. In germline, CDR1 is LGHDT, CDR2 YNNKEL (reference sequence). The CDR3 protein is CASSQVQGARGNTIYF. The CDR3 DNA is TGTGCCAGCAGCCAAGTCCAGGGGGCGCGCGGAAACACCATATATTTT.

V usage is TRBV4-2 and J usage is TRBJ1-5, with 7 bases lining up with TRBD1. In germline, CDR1 is LGHNA, CDR2 YNFKEQ. The CDR3 has 15 residues. Trimming cost V 0 bases and J 6 bases; bases outside gene matches: 5. In DNA, the CDR3 is TGTGCCAGCAGCCAAGAGTTGAAGGGGGCTCAGCCCCAGCATTTT. The encoded protein is CASSQELKGAQPQHF.

This clone came up once. The rearrangement joins TRBV2 to TRBJ1-4; D is undetermined. Germline V lookup: CDR1 SNHLY, CDR2 FYNNEI. The CDR3 contains 15 residues. V was pared by 4 bases and J by 9 bases, with 18 bases between. The CDR3 protein is CASSVEGLDLKKLFF. The CDR3 nucleotides are TGTGCCAGCAGTGTCGAGGGCCTGGATTTGAAAAAACTGTTTTTT.

Note on this clone: An end of the junction differs from the germline gene, which may be a read error. The rearrangement links TRBV3-1 (or the pseudogene TRBV3-2) to TRBJ1-2, with a possible D match to TRBD1 (5 bases). This CDR3 has 12 amino acids. Germline CDR1 LGHDT, CDR2 YNNKEL (reference sequence). The CDR3 is CASGQGDYGYTF. The CDR3 coding sequence is TGTGCCAGCGGCCAGGGAGACTATGGCTACACCTTC.